This T cell receptor (beta chain) was sequenced in a study of Ad26.COV2.S vaccination and SARS-CoV-2 variants. Overall study context: Participants got Ad26.COV2.S intramuscularly, once or twice 56 days apart.

The CDR3 is 14 amino acids. With 3 bases clipped from V and 1 base from J, the junction kept 1 base outside the gene matches. CDR1 is MNHEY and CDR2 is SMNVEV in the germline V gene (reference sequence). About this clone itself: The antigen remains undetermined.

Produced via immunoSEQ multiplex PCR; TCRdb's table is partial and in-frame only. The table lists more than 250,000 clones, roughly 86% of them singletons. General study findings and limits: Measures of TCR breadth and depth may have fallen short of total T cell responses.

Treatment specified: approximately 18 received Ad26.COV2.S at low or high dose, single or two shots; about 5 received placebo; per-sample allocation not given. Samples were taken on day 63 after the first vaccine or placebo injection. Whoever gave the sample was an adult aged 18-55 years in Boston. This receptor was identified in a person aged 18-60 years who received the Ad26.COV2.S COVID-19 vaccine or a placebo. The sample was peripheral blood, taken in a trial of Ad26.COV2.S vaccine versus placebo. The chain joins TRBV27 to TRBJ2-3; TRBD1 aligns across 7 bases. The CDR3: CASSFGTGTDTQYF. In DNA, the CDR3 is TGTGCCAGCAGTTTTGGGACAGGCACAGATACGCAGTATTTT.